Each of the 27 T cell receptor beta chains below was sequenced from the same sample in a study of T cells in Graves' hyperthyroidism and ophthalmopathy. Amplified TCR beta CDR3 regions came from RNA transcripts. A set of HTBI primers served as the primers for a first-round RT-PCR of the TCR CDR3. A single record per CDR3 protein comes from TCRdb applying MiXCR to the multiplex PCR reads. The table includes a few hundred thousand distinct CDR3 sequences, around an eighth detected once. Specimen: blood. These receptors all come from a man younger than 40 with Graves' hyperthyroidism that later progressed to Graves' ophthalmopathy.

This chain uses TRBV7-3 with TRBJ2-1; 7 bases are a match to TRBD1. Germline trimming cut 2 bases from V and 5 bases from J; bases unmatched to any gene: 9. This CDR3 comprises 16 residues. The germline V gene has CDR1 SGHTA and CDR2 FQGTGA. DNA for the CDR3: TGTGCCAGCAGCTTATCCCTGACAGGGATAAACAATGAGCAGTTCTTC. This gives the protein CASSLSLTGINNEQFF.

This clonotype was detected many times. J is TRBJ1-2 and V is TRBV24-1, with D unclear. CDR3 length: 14 amino acids. From germline, CDR1 is KGHDR and CDR2 SFDVKD. V dropped 4 bases and J dropped 1 base, with 9 bases sitting between them. The CDR3 bases are TGTGCCACCAGTGACCCCACAAATAACTATGGCTACACCTTC. Amino acid sequence: CATSDPTNNYGYTF.

This clonotype was detected many times. The chain carries TRBV28 and TRBJ2-1; TRBD1 matches at 9 bases. Germline V gene sequence: CDR1 MDHEN, CDR2 SYDVKM. With 5 bases clipped from V and 7 bases from J, the junction kept 9 bases outside the gene matches. The CDR3 length is 15 residues. The DNA of the CDR3 is TGTGCCAGCAGTCCTCCGGGGACAGGGAGGAATGAGCAGTTCTTC. Translated: CASSPPGTGRNEQFF.

About this clonotype itself: Given a much more abundant clone one base away, this may be a read error. The chain combines TRBV18 with TRBJ2-7, with 7 positions matching TRBD1. Per germline, CDR1 KGHSH and CDR2 LQKENI. The CDR3 loop spans 14 amino acids. The CDR3 is CTSSPGQSTYEQYF. CDR3 DNA: TGTACCAGCTCGCCGGGACAGTCCACCTACGAGCAGTACTTC.

This clonotype was counted many times. V is TRBV12-3 or TRBV12-4 and J is TRBJ1-3; TRBD1 matches 10 bases. The J segment lost 0 bases and the V segment lost 2 bases, leaving 10 bases of the junction unmatched. The CDR3 extends over 19 amino acids. The CDR3 loop reads CASSLLGTGVRGSGNTIYF. CDR3 coding DNA: TGTGCCAGCAGTTTATTGGGGACAGGGGTAAGAGGCTCTGGAAACACCATATATTTT.

V and J are TRBV12-3 or TRBV12-4 and TRBJ2-6; D is perhaps TRBD2 (5 bases). V lost 6 bases, J lost 2 bases, and 14 bases lay in between. This CDR3 contains 16 residues. The CDR3 reads CASRAVVGAGANVLTF. The CDR3 nucleotides read TGTGCCAGCAGAGCGGTGGTTGGCGCTGGGGCCAACGTCCTGACTTTC.

The chain employs TRBV28 and TRBJ1-2, with D maybe TRBD1 (6 bases). V was trimmed by 3 bases and J by 7 bases, leaving 18 bases between them. Germline CDR1 is MDHEN and CDR2 is SYDVKM. The CDR3 length is 15 residues. Here the CDR3 DNA reads TGTGCCAGCAGTTTCGGAGGGATACAGGGTGCTGGCTACACCTTC. Translation: CASSFGGIQGAGYTF.

In its sample, this clonotype was seen many times. For the CDR3, the DNA is TGTGCCAGCAGTTCCGGACAGGGGAGGCTTGACACTGAAGCTTTCTTT. Protein product: CASSSGQGRLDTEAFF. V and J are TRBV12-3 or TRBV12-4 and TRBJ1-1, with 9 bases identical to TRBD1. Trimming cost V 4 bases and J 3 bases; bases outside gene matches: 9. This CDR3 has 16 residues.

This clonotype was recorded at least ten times. The rearrangement links TRBV2 to TRBJ1-1; D perhaps matches TRBD1 (5 bases). CDR3 length: 12 amino acids. Trimming stripped 7 bases from V and 6 bases from J, with 12 bases between. CDR1 is SNHLY, CDR2 FYNNEI, per germline. In nucleotides, the CDR3 is TGTGCCAGCATCGGGGCAACGGCTGAAGCTTTCTTT. This translates into CASIGATAEAFF.

This clonotype appeared a few times. The chain has TRBV27 and TRBJ1-2; TRBD1 aligns across 7 bases. J gave up 5 bases and V 4 bases, and 10 bases lay outside the gene matches. Germline values: CDR1 MNHEY, CDR2 SMNVEV (reference sequence). The CDR3 is 15 residues long. CDR3 in amino acids: CASSSPGGGGYGYTF. For the CDR3, the DNA is TGTGCCAGCAGTTCGCCAGGGGGGGGGGGTTATGGCTACACCTTC.

The table lists this clonotype with a few counts. CDR3 amino acids: CASSKVWNTEAFF. The CDR3 DNA reads as TGTGCCAGCAGCAAAGTCTGGAACACTGAAGCTTTCTTT. This sequence joins TRBV7-9 and TRBJ1-1; D ambiguous. The CDR3 covers 13 residues. V was shortened by 5 bases and J by 1 base, with 8 bases between the two germline ends. CDR1 and CDR2 from the germline V gene are SEHNR and FQNEAQ (reference sequence). The full variable domain, completed using reference TRBV7-9 and TRBJ1-1, is DTGVSQNPRHKITKRGQNVTFRCDPISEHNRLYWYRQTLGQGPEFLTYFQNEAQLEKSRLLSDRFSAERPKGSFSTLEIQRTEQGDSAMYLCASSKVWNTEAFFGQGTRLTVV.

This sequence joins TRBV9 and TRBJ2-1, with 16 bases fitting TRBD2. V was clipped by 2 bases and J by 0 bases; unmatched bases: 5. Germline V gives CDR1 SGDLS, CDR2 YYNGEE. The CDR3 contains 19 residues. The CDR3 here is CASSVAGTSGGASYNEQFF. The CDR3 nucleotides read TGTGCCAGCAGCGTCGCCGGGACTAGCGGGGGGGCCTCCTACAATGAGCAGTTCTTC. The full variable domain, completed using reference TRBV9 and TRBJ2-1, is DSGVTQTPKHLITATGQRVTLRCSPRSGDLSVYWYQQSLDQGLQFLIQYYNGEERAKGNILERFSAQQFPDLHSELNLSSLELGDSALYFCASSVAGTSGGASYNEQFFGPGTRLTVL.

The V call is TRBV27, the J call TRBJ1-1; 7 nucleotides match TRBD1. J gave up 5 bases and V 5 bases, and 8 bases lay outside the gene matches. Per the germline V gene, CDR1 is MNHEY and CDR2 is SMNVEV (reference sequence). The CDR3 length is 14 residues. CDR3 DNA sequence: TGTGCCAGCAGTATACAGGGGCGAGAGACTGAAGCTTTCTTT. This encodes CASSIQGRETEAFF.

A few counts support this clonotype. In DNA form, the CDR3 reads TGTGCCAGGCCCCTCCGCACCTGGGGACTTCCGGCAGGGGGGATAGCGGTCACCGGGGAGCTGTTTTTT. Residues: CARPLRTWGLPAGGIAVTGELFF. The chain employs TRBV7-9 and TRBJ2-2; a possible D gene is TRBD1 (7 bases). V lost 9 bases and J lost 4, with 42 bases in between. The CDR3 is made up of 23 amino acids. Germline lookup yields CDR1 SEHNR and CDR2 FQNEAQ (reference sequence). The entire variable domain, with the rest obtained from reference TRBV7-9 and TRBJ2-2, is as follows: DTGVSQNPRHKITKRGQNVTFRCDPISEHNRLYWYRQTLGQGPEFLTYFQNEAQLEKSRLLSDRFSAERPKGSFSTLEIQRTEQGDSAMYLCARPLRTWGLPAGGIAVTGELFFGEGSRLTVL.

Ten or more counts support this clonotype. The gene calls are TRBV28 and TRBJ2-5; D might be TRBD1 (6 bases). This CDR3 has 15 amino acids. The germline CDR1 and CDR2 sequences are MDHEN and SYDVKM. Trimming left V 6 bases short and J 5 bases short, with 19 bases between. The CDR3 DNA reads as TGTGCCAGCAGATCCGGTACAGGGTTTTCGGAGACCCAGTACTTC. The encoded protein is CASRSGTGFSETQYF.

In this sample, this clonotype turned up many times. The V call is TRBV2, the J call TRBJ1-5; D is ambiguous. V was shortened by 2 bases and J by 6 bases, with 14 bases between the two germline ends. The CDR3 consists of 15 residues. Germline assignment: CDR1 SNHLY and CDR2 FYNNEI. This chain's CDR3 is CASSETAPFGQPQHF. The CDR3 nucleotides read TGTGCCAGCAGTGAAACGGCGCCCTTTGGTCAGCCCCAGCATTTT. Variable domain in full (rest from reference TRBV2 and TRBJ1-5): EPEVTQTPSHQVTQMGQEVILRCVPISNHLYFYWYRQILGQKVEFLVSFYNNEISEKSEIFDDQFSVERPDGSNFTLKIRSTKLEDSAMYFCASSETAPFGQPQHFGDGTRLSIL.

This clonotype was seen ten or more times. The chain carries TRBV28 and TRBJ1-1; maybe TRBD1 (5 bases). CDR3 length equals 14 residues. Germline CDR1 and CDR2: MDHEN and SYDVKM. Trimming took 6 bases from V and 5 from J, leaving 16 bases between them. The CDR3: CASSRSWGGTEAFF. Here the CDR3 DNA reads TGTGCCAGCAGCCGAAGCTGGGGGGGTACTGAAGCTTTCTTT.

This clonotype came up many times. This chain uses TRBV11-3 with TRBJ1-1, with a possible D match to TRBD1 (5 bases). Germline V gene lookup returns CDR1 SGHNT and CDR2 YENEEA. The V end was cut by 0 bases, the J end by 3 bases, with 11 bases between. The CDR3 runs 15 residues. CDR3 sequence reads: CASSLEAGRDTEAFF. Here the CDR3 DNA reads TGTGCCAGCAGCTTAGAGGCAGGGAGGGACACTGAAGCTTTCTTT.

This clonotype was found many times. This chain joins TRBV4-1 and TRBJ1-1; possibly TRBD1 for D (6 bases). V lost 1 base, J lost 6 bases, and 12 bases lay in between. Germline values: CDR1 MGHRA, CDR2 YSYEKL. The CDR3 sequence is 14 residues long. In nucleotides, the CDR3 is TGCGCCAGCAGCCAAGTTCGGGACACCTCTGAAGCTTTCTTT. Amino acids: CASSQVRDTSEAFF.

This clonotype was observed many times. CDR3 loop: CASSYGQGREKLFF. CDR3 nucleotides: TGTGCCAGCAGCTACGGACAGGGGCGGGAAAAACTGTTTTTT. V gene TRBV6-1 combines with J gene TRBJ1-4; 9 bases line up with TRBD1. The length of the CDR3 is 14 residues. V shed 6 bases and J 8 bases; nucleotides not matched to a gene: 7. CDR1 MNHNS and CDR2 SASEGT come from the germline V gene.

The V gene is TRBV7-2, the J gene TRBJ1-3; D is ambiguous. Looked up from germline, CDR1 is SGHTA and CDR2 is FQGNSA. The CDR3 covers 16 residues. V lost 1 base, J lost 4 bases, and 14 bases lay in between. The CDR3 loop is CASSLDIPQRGNTIYF. CDR3 in DNA: TGTGCCAGCAGCTTAGATATTCCTCAGAGGGGAAACACCATATATTTT. The full variable domain, completed using reference TRBV7-2 and TRBJ1-3, is GAGVSQSPSNKVTEKGKDVELRCDPISGHTALYWYRQSLGQGLEFLIYFQGNSAPDKSGLPSDRFSAERTGGSVSTLTIQRTQQEDSAVYLCASSLDIPQRGNTIYFGEGSWLTVV.

The sample holds many counts of this clonotype. The genes are TRBV5-8 and TRBJ1-2; tentatively, D is TRBD1 (5 bases). This CDR3 spans 15 amino acids. V was cut by 4 bases and J by 8 bases, with 21 bases left in between. The germline CDR1 and CDR2 sequences are SGHTS and YDEGEE. As DNA, the CDR3 is TGTGCCAGCAGCCCCTGGGGCAGGGATAAGGACGGCTACACCTTC. Amino acids: CASSPWGRDKDGYTF.

This clonotype was picked up many times. The genes are TRBV28 and TRBJ1-2, with D uncertain. With 5 bases removed from V and 0 bases from J, the gap between germline ends came to 13 bases. This CDR3 spans 15 amino acids. Germline V gene sequence: CDR1 MDHEN, CDR2 SYDVKM. The CDR3 region is CASSARTDPNYGYTF. The CDR3 coding sequence is TGTGCCAGCAGTGCCCGGACGGACCCTAACTATGGCTACACCTTC.

The rearrangement uses TRBV29-1 and TRBJ2-1; TRBD1 matches at 9 bases. Trimming removed 3 bases from V and 1 base from J; junction bases left unmatched: 1. Germline V lookup: CDR1 SQVTM, CDR2 ANQGSEA. The CDR3 consists of 14 residues. The CDR3 coding sequence is TGCAGCGTTGAGGGACAGGGATCCTACAATGAGCAGTTCTTC. Translation: CSVEGQGSYNEQFF.

This clonotype occurred many times. The V call is TRBV28, the J call TRBJ2-4, with 13 nucleotides matching TRBD2. CDR1 is MDHEN, CDR2 SYDVKM, per germline. The V segment lost 4 bases and the J segment 0 bases; nucleotides outside the gene matches: 6. The CDR3 runs to 18 residues. The CDR3 loop is CASSSGLAGALAKNIQYF. The CDR3 bases are TGTGCCAGCAGTTCTGGACTAGCGGGGGCTTTAGCCAAAAACATTCAGTACTTC.

V gene TRBV6-1 combines with J gene TRBJ1-1, with a tentative D call TRBD1 (5 bases). CDR1 is MNHNS, CDR2 SASEGT, per germline. Trimming took 8 bases from V and 2 from J, leaving 15 bases between them. This CDR3 comprises 14 residues. The CDR3 sequence is CASWGGGGNTEAFF. The CDR3 nucleotides are TGTGCCAGCTGGGGGGGGGGGGGAAACACTGAAGCTTTCTTT.

As to this clonotype: A clone one base away is much larger, so this may be a read error. The chain uses TRBV12-3 or TRBV12-4 and TRBJ2-3; D might be TRBD2 (5 bases). The CDR3 loop spans 12 amino acids. Between the trimmed V and J ends, which lost 2 bases and 8 bases, there was a span of 8 bases. The CDR3 reads CASSLMRATQYF. The DNA of the CDR3 is TGTGCCAGCAGTTTAATGCGGGCTACGCAGTATTTT.